A single T cell receptor beta chain is shown here with its context. Its antigen is still unknown. Generated by immunoSEQ multiplex PCR, the TCRdb table keeps only in-frame clones and is missing some. Here the sample spans 60,000 to 90,000 clones, about 80% being singletons. This entry is derived from a study of vaccination effects on CD4 cells after COVID-19. Study-wide results and caveats: Marked clonal contraction was seen in infection- and vaccine-induced clones late after vaccination.

Germline CDR1 reads SGHTA; CDR2 reads FQGNSA. This CDR3 region has 15 residues. V was shortened by 3 bases and J by 4 bases, with 10 bases between the two germline ends. After expansion with viral peptide pools in the ViraFEST assay, antigen-specific CD4+ T cells were sequenced. Subsequent to roughly 9 days of culture, CD4+ T cells were isolated. Each participant was given two doses of one vaccine (BNT162b2 or mRNA-1273). This clonotype was obtained from a human donor who received a COVID-19 vaccine. The sequences come from CD4+ T cells from PBMCs cultured with HCoV-229E spike peptides, collected after COVID-19 vaccination. The chain links TRBV7-2 to TRBJ1-6; D possibly corresponds to TRBD1 (6 bases). CDR3 amino acids: CASSFYRGYNSPLHF. In DNA form, the CDR3 reads TGTGCCAGCAGCTTTTATAGGGGGTATAATTCACCCCTCCACTTT.